This is a list of T cell receptor beta chains from one sample in a study of T cell responses to AZD1222 COVID-19 vaccine. Produced via immunoSEQ multiplex PCR; TCRdb's table is partial and in-frame only. Of around 140,000 clones listed, about nine tenths are singletons. Specimen: peripheral blood, collected 28 days after the second AZD1222 dose. The receptors shown here come from an adult who received the AZD1222 COVID-19 vaccine. The CDR3 runs from the conserved cysteine through the conserved F or W. D genes are given only for firm matches. Size values are once, few and many counts, or a class for expanded clones, and some rows have none.

V	D	size	J	CDR3	DNA
TRBV19	TRBD2	few	TRBJ2-5	CASGGGETQYF	TGTGCCAGTGGGGGGGGAGAGACCCAGTACTTC
TRBV19	-	-	TRBJ1-2	CAVTHRDVGYTF	TGTGCCGTAACCCACAGGGACGTTGGCTACACCTTC
TRBV3-1/TRBV3-2	TRBD2	-	TRBJ2-1	CASSSTTGTSRGAFF	TGTGCCAGCAGCTCTACAACCGGGACTAGCAGAGGGGCGTTCTTC
TRBV5-4	TRBD1	once	TRBJ2-2	CASSPGQLRNTGELFF	TGTGCCAGCAGCCCGGGACAGCTAAGGAACACCGGGGAGCTGTTTTTT
TRBV27	TRBD1	-	TRBJ2-7	CASSRGTGDTYEQYF	TGTGCCAGCAGTCGCGGGACAGGGGACACCTACGAGCAGTACTTC
TRBV10-3	TRBD1	-	TRBJ2-1	CAIGQGGSYNEQFF	TGTGCCATTGGACAGGGAGGAAGCTACAATGAGCAGTTCTTC
TRBV7-8	TRBD1	-	TRBJ1-4	CASSLAGTGDEKLFF	TGTGCCAGCAGCCTCGCAGGGACAGGAGACGAAAAACTGTTTTTT
TRBV29-1	TRBD2	-	TRBJ2-5	CSVGLASQETQYF	TGCAGCGTTGGACTAGCCTCGCAAGAGACCCAGTACTTC
TRBV2	TRBD2	once	TRBJ2-5	CASSGVAGERGTQYF	TGTGCCAGCAGTGGGGTAGCGGGAGAGCGTGGGACCCAGTACTTC
TRBV14	TRBD1	-	TRBJ2-7	CASSSGTGRNEQYF	TGTGCCAGCAGCTCCGGGACAGGGCGGAACGAGCAGTACTTC
TRBV2	-	-	TRBJ2-5	CASSGHREETQYF	TGTGCCAGCAGTGGCCACCGAGAAGAGACCCAGTACTTC
TRBV6-5	-	-	TRBJ1-2	CASSPDSGGYTF	TGTGCCAGCAGCCCAGACAGCGGTGGCTACACCTTC
TRBV28	-	-	TRBJ1-5	CAGARGSNQPQHF	TGTGCCGGGGCGAGGGGGAGCAATCAGCCCCAGCATTTT
TRBV30	-	-	TRBJ1-5	CAWSDGVSQPQHF	TGTGCCTGGAGTGATGGTGTGTCTCAGCCCCAGCATTTT
TRBV6-5	TRBD1	-	TRBJ1-1	CASRKDRENVAFF	TGTGCCAGCAGGAAAGACAGGGAAAATGTGGCTTTCTTT
TRBV27	TRBD1	-	TRBJ1-2	CASSILGQGGNYGYTF	TGTGCCAGCAGTATACTCGGACAGGGGGGTAACTATGGCTACACCTTC
TRBV6-5	-	-	TRBJ1-4	CASDSGSDEKLFF	TGTGCCAGCGATTCAGGGTCGGATGAAAAACTGTTTTTT
TRBV6-4	TRBD2	few	TRBJ2-7	CASSERGGTGEQYF	TGTGCCAGCAGTGAAAGGGGAGGGACTGGCGAGCAGTACTTC
TRBV28	-	once	TRBJ1-5	CASSLLTEHQPQHF	TGTGCCAGCAGTTTACTCACCGAGCATCAGCCCCAGCATTTT